The rows below give T cell receptor beta chains drawn from one sample of a study of shared clonotypes between healthy human individuals. Profiled with immunoSEQ multiplex PCR; TCRdb holds only in-frame clones, not every one. The sample carries about 2 million clones, about 94% recorded once. The sequencing input was naive CD8+ T cells sorted from blood. These receptor sequences come from a man between 18 and 35 years old in good health. The CDR3 runs from the conserved cysteine through the conserved F or W. The D gene is left open where the match is weak. Expanded clones get a size class; other rows say once, few or many, or leave the size out.

j_gene: TRBJ2-1
d_gene: TRBD2
abundance: .
v_gene: TRBV7-9
CDR3nt: TGTGCCAGCAGCTTAACGGTAGCGGGAGGTCCTCTCTCCTACAATGAGCAGTTCTTC
CDR3aa: CASSLTVAGGPLSYNEQFF

j_gene: TRBJ2-1
d_gene: .
abundance: .
v_gene: TRBV19
CDR3nt: TGTGCCAGTAGTCTGACCGAATACTCCTACAATGAGCAGTTCTTC
CDR3aa: CASSLTEYSYNEQFF

j_gene: TRBJ2-7
d_gene: .
abundance: .
v_gene: TRBV5-4
CDR3nt: TGTGCCAGTGGCCCCGGGGGAGCCTACGAGCAGTACTTC
CDR3aa: CASGPGGAYEQYF

j_gene: TRBJ2-7
d_gene: TRBD1
abundance: .
v_gene: TRBV7-9
CDR3nt: TGTGCCAGCAGCTTAAGCCCGGGACAGGGTGACTACGAGCAGTACTTC
CDR3aa: CASSLSPGQGDYEQYF

j_gene: TRBJ2-5
d_gene: .
abundance: .
v_gene: TRBV11-2
CDR3nt: TGTGCCAGCAGCTTAGTCAGGGGCCCCGAGACCCAGTACTTC
CDR3aa: CASSLVRGPETQYF

j_gene: TRBJ2-5
d_gene: TRBD2
abundance: .
v_gene: TRBV5-6
CDR3nt: TGTGCCAGCAGCTTGGTTGGCGGGGGCCAAGAGACCCAGTACTTC
CDR3aa: CASSLVGGGQETQYF

j_gene: TRBJ2-7
d_gene: .
abundance: .
v_gene: TRBV6-5
CDR3nt: TGTGCCAGCAGTTACTTTGTAGGGGGATCAAACTACGAGCAGTACTTC
CDR3aa: CASSYFVGGSNYEQYF

j_gene: TRBJ1-6
d_gene: .
abundance: .
v_gene: TRBV28
CDR3nt: TGTGCCAGCACCACCTTTCATTTGATCCGGGGGTGGGATTCACCCCTCCACTTT
CDR3aa: CASTTFHLIRGWDSPLHF

j_gene: TRBJ2-2
d_gene: TRBD1
abundance: .
v_gene: TRBV5-1
CDR3nt: TGCGCCAGCAGCTTTCGGGACAGCCCTTTCGGGGAGCTGTTTTTT
CDR3aa: CASSFRDSPFGELFF

j_gene: TRBJ1-1
d_gene: .
abundance: .
v_gene: TRBV4-3
CDR3nt: TGCGCCAGCAGCCAAGAGGAAGGGAGGACTGAAGCTTTCTTT
CDR3aa: CASSQEEGRTEAFF

j_gene: TRBJ2-7
d_gene: .
abundance: .
v_gene: TRBV4-1
CDR3nt: TGCGCCAGCAGCCAAGTGGGCCCCACGGTCCAGCGGAGCCCCTACGAGCAGTACTTC
CDR3aa: CASSQVGPTVQRSPYEQYF

j_gene: TRBJ1-6
d_gene: .
abundance: few
v_gene: TRBV6-5
CDR3nt: TGTGCCAGCAGTTCCGTCGGGGCGGTCTATAATTCACCCCTCCACTTT
CDR3aa: CASSSVGAVYNSPLHF

j_gene: TRBJ2-1
d_gene: .
abundance: few
v_gene: TRBV5-1
CDR3nt: TGCGCCAGCAGCGTACGGAGAACGCCCCCTGGGAATGAGCAGTTCTTC
CDR3aa: CASSVRRTPPGNEQFF

j_gene: TRBJ2-7
d_gene: TRBD2
abundance: .
v_gene: TRBV7-8
CDR3nt: TGTGCCAGCAGCCCCCAGCGGGGGGGCCGGAACGAGCAGTACTTC
CDR3aa: CASSPQRGGRNEQYF

j_gene: TRBJ2-3
d_gene: TRBD2
abundance: .
v_gene: TRBV27
CDR3nt: TGTGCCAGCAGTCGAGGACTAGTTGCAGATACGCAGTATTTT
CDR3aa: CASSRGLVADTQYF

j_gene: TRBJ2-7
d_gene: .
abundance: once
v_gene: TRBV27
CDR3nt: TGTGCCAGCAGTTTAACCTCTTTGGGCAGCTCCTACGAGCAGTACTTC
CDR3aa: CASSLTSLGSSYEQYF

j_gene: TRBJ2-2
d_gene: .
abundance: .
v_gene: TRBV19
CDR3nt: TGTGCCAGTAGGGGCCTTACCGGGGAGCTGTTTTTT
CDR3aa: CASRGLTGELFF

j_gene: TRBJ2-7
d_gene: TRBD1
abundance: .
v_gene: TRBV5-5
CDR3nt: TGTGCCAGCAGCTCGACAGGGTACGAGCAGTACTTC
CDR3aa: CASSSTGYEQYF

j_gene: TRBJ1-4
d_gene: .
abundance: .
v_gene: TRBV27
CDR3nt: TGTGCCAGCAGTTTATTGGGGGTGGGGGGGACTAATGAAAAACTGTTTTTT
CDR3aa: CASSLLGVGGTNEKLFF

j_gene: TRBJ1-4
d_gene: .
abundance: .
v_gene: TRBV5-6
CDR3nt: TGTGCCAGCAGCTTGGAAGGAAATACTAATGAAAAACTGTTTTTT
CDR3aa: CASSLEGNTNEKLFF

j_gene: TRBJ1-5
d_gene: TRBD1
abundance: .
v_gene: TRBV27
CDR3nt: TGTGCCAGCAGGCCTGGGACAGGGGTCGATCAGCCCCAGCATTTT
CDR3aa: CASRPGTGVDQPQHF

j_gene: TRBJ2-5
d_gene: .
abundance: .
v_gene: TRBV27
CDR3nt: TGTGCCAGCAGTCCGGGCGCATTACAAGAGACCCAGTACTTC
CDR3aa: CASSPGALQETQYF

j_gene: TRBJ2-5
d_gene: .
abundance: .
v_gene: TRBV4-1
CDR3nt: TGCGCCAGCAGCCCTGTCCTGCAACAAGAGACCCAGTACTTC
CDR3aa: CASSPVLQQETQYF

j_gene: TRBJ2-7
d_gene: .
abundance: .
v_gene: TRBV4-1
CDR3nt: TGCGCCAGCAGCCACAAACAGGGTTACGAGCAGTACTTC
CDR3aa: CASSHKQGYEQYF

j_gene: TRBJ2-1
d_gene: .
abundance: .
v_gene: TRBV9
CDR3nt: TGTGCCAGCAGCGTAGGGGGGGCCGGAGGCAATGAGCAGTTCTTC
CDR3aa: CASSVGGAGGNEQFF

j_gene: TRBJ2-1
d_gene: .
abundance: .
v_gene: TRBV13
CDR3nt: TGTGCCAGCAGCTCCCGATTTAACAATGAGCAGTTCTTC
CDR3aa: CASSSRFNNEQFF

j_gene: TRBJ1-5
d_gene: .
abundance: .
v_gene: TRBV19
CDR3nt: TGTGCCAGTAGGGTGAGGGACGGCAATCAGCCCCAGCATTTT
CDR3aa: CASRVRDGNQPQHF

j_gene: TRBJ2-3
d_gene: .
abundance: once
v_gene: TRBV27
CDR3nt: TGTGCCAGCAGTAACGAACCCATCACAGATACGCAGTATTTT
CDR3aa: CASSNEPITDTQYF

j_gene: TRBJ2-1
d_gene: TRBD2
abundance: .
v_gene: TRBV9
CDR3nt: TGTGCCAGCAGCACAGAAGTTAGCCCGGGAGGAGGATACAATGAGCAGTTCTTC
CDR3aa: CASSTEVSPGGGYNEQFF

j_gene: TRBJ1-3
d_gene: TRBD1
abundance: .
v_gene: TRBV11-3
CDR3nt: TGTGCCAGCAGCGCAGGGACAGCTGGAAACACCATATATTTT
CDR3aa: CASSAGTAGNTIYF

j_gene: TRBJ1-2
d_gene: TRBD1
abundance: .
v_gene: TRBV7-6
CDR3nt: TGTGCCAGCAGCTTAGTCATTGGGGACAGTTATAATGGCTACACCTTC
CDR3aa: CASSLVIGDSYNGYTF

j_gene: TRBJ1-2
d_gene: .
abundance: .
v_gene: TRBV2
CDR3nt: TGTGCCACCGGAATCTCGGGGGCAAGCTACACCTTC
CDR3aa: CATGISGASYTF

j_gene: TRBJ2-7
d_gene: .
abundance: .
v_gene: TRBV6-1
CDR3nt: TGTGCCAGCAGCGAGGAGCTCCTAACTATCTACGAGCAGTACTTC
CDR3aa: CASSEELLTIYEQYF

j_gene: TRBJ2-7
d_gene: TRBD1
abundance: .
v_gene: TRBV13
CDR3nt: TGTGCCAGCAGCTTAGGGGGACAGGTCCGCTACGAGCAGTACTTC
CDR3aa: CASSLGGQVRYEQYF

j_gene: TRBJ1-1
d_gene: .
abundance: .
v_gene: TRBV30
CDR3nt: TGTGCCTGGAGTATTACGCAGGGCCCGACTGAAGCTTTCTTT
CDR3aa: CAWSITQGPTEAFF

j_gene: TRBJ2-5
d_gene: TRBD2
abundance: .
v_gene: TRBV5-4
CDR3nt: TGTGCCAGCAGCTCCGGGACTAGCGGGGGCACCTCTCAAGAGACCCAGTACTTC
CDR3aa: CASSSGTSGGTSQETQYF

j_gene: TRBJ2-7
d_gene: .
abundance: .
v_gene: TRBV28
CDR3nt: TGTGCCAGCAGTTTAAATCAGGCCTACGAGCAGTACTTC
CDR3aa: CASSLNQAYEQYF

j_gene: TRBJ2-6
d_gene: .
abundance: .
v_gene: TRBV21-1
CDR3nt: TGTGCCAGCGAACCCCGGGACAGGGTCTTGAACGGGGCCAACGTCCTGACTTTC
CDR3aa: CASEPRDRVLNGANVLTF

j_gene: TRBJ2-3
d_gene: .
abundance: .
v_gene: TRBV30
CDR3nt: TGTGCCTGGAGTGTAACAGCGAACCCTAGCACAGATACGCAGTATTTT
CDR3aa: CAWSVTANPSTDTQYF

j_gene: TRBJ2-5
d_gene: TRBD2
abundance: once
v_gene: TRBV4-3
CDR3nt: TGCGCCAGCAGCCAAGAACTAGCGGGAGTAGGAGAGACCCAGTACTTC
CDR3aa: CASSQELAGVGETQYF

j_gene: TRBJ2-5
d_gene: .
abundance: few
v_gene: TRBV6-6
CDR3nt: TGTGCCAGCAGTTACATCCGTGCGGCCCAGTACTTC
CDR3aa: CASSYIRAAQYF

j_gene: TRBJ1-1
d_gene: .
abundance: once
v_gene: TRBV7-8
CDR3nt: TGTGCCAGCAGCGACCTCAATGAAGGAGCTTTCTTT
CDR3aa: CASSDLNEGAFF

j_gene: TRBJ1-2
d_gene: .
abundance: .
v_gene: TRBV19
CDR3nt: TGTGCCAGTAGTACCTTAGCGGGACTAGGGGGCTACACCTTC
CDR3aa: CASSTLAGLGGYTF

j_gene: TRBJ1-4
d_gene: TRBD1
abundance: .
v_gene: TRBV27
CDR3nt: TGTGCCAGCACCGGGGGATACGGGACAGGGGAAGAAAAACTGTTTTTT
CDR3aa: CASTGGYGTGEEKLFF

j_gene: TRBJ2-1
d_gene: TRBD1
abundance: .
v_gene: TRBV11-2
CDR3nt: TGTGCCAGCAGCCCCGGGACAGGGCGGTACGCAGATGAGCAGTTCTTC
CDR3aa: CASSPGTGRYADEQFF

j_gene: TRBJ2-3
d_gene: .
abundance: .
v_gene: TRBV7-2
CDR3nt: TGTGCCAGCAGCTTCCCTGATGAGGGCTATACGCAGTATTTT
CDR3aa: CASSFPDEGYTQYF

j_gene: TRBJ1-2
d_gene: TRBD1
abundance: .
v_gene: TRBV11-2
CDR3nt: TGTGCCAGCCGGACAGGGGAAATATATGGCTACACCTTC
CDR3aa: CASRTGEIYGYTF

j_gene: TRBJ1-1
d_gene: .
abundance: .
v_gene: TRBV28
CDR3nt: TGTGCCAGCAGTTGGGGCGTCACTGAAGCTTTCTTT
CDR3aa: CASSWGVTEAFF

j_gene: TRBJ2-1
d_gene: .
abundance: once
v_gene: TRBV6-5
CDR3nt: TGTGCCAGCAGTTACTCGGGCGGGTTCGAGTTCTTC
CDR3aa: CASSYSGGFEFF

j_gene: TRBJ2-3
d_gene: TRBD2
abundance: .
v_gene: TRBV4-3
CDR3nt: TGCGCCAGCAGCCAAGAGGTGGGACTAGCATCAGATACGCAGTATTTT
CDR3aa: CASSQEVGLASDTQYF

j_gene: TRBJ2-7
d_gene: TRBD2
abundance: .
v_gene: TRBV4-3
CDR3nt: TGCGCCAGCAGCCCGGGACTAGCGGGACCCTACGAGCAGTACTTC
CDR3aa: CASSPGLAGPYEQYF

j_gene: TRBJ2-1
d_gene: .
abundance: .
v_gene: TRBV6-6
CDR3nt: TGTGCCAGCAGTCCCATTAGCTCCTACAATGAGCAGTTCTTC
CDR3aa: CASSPISSYNEQFF

j_gene: TRBJ2-7
d_gene: TRBD1
abundance: .
v_gene: TRBV5-4
CDR3nt: TGTGCCAGCAGTAATCCGGGGACAGGGAATTTCCACGAGCAGTACTTC
CDR3aa: CASSNPGTGNFHEQYF